In this sample, the clone carrying this T cell receptor beta chain turned up a few times. Its cognate antigen is unknown. CDR3 length: 15 residues. Trimming took 3 bases from V and 3 from J; bases not matched to a gene: 6. Per the germline V gene, CDR1 is DFQATT and CDR2 is SNEGSKA (reference sequence). These data are taken from a study of T-cell reconstitution after alpha-beta-depleted transplantation in children. General study results and limits: Roughly two months post-transplant, alpha-beta T cells reportedly originated from several hundred graft clones that had expanded. After transplant, high TCRbeta diversity at day 60 in some patients arose from surviving recipient T cells and thymic progenitors.

Researchers prepared the TCRbeta library using unique molecular identifiers, the study reports. TCRdb passed the PCR reads through MiXCR, listing each CDR3 protein once. This table holds 450,000 to 600,000 distinct CDR3 sequences, 10% to 15% found once. The genes are TRBV20-1 and TRBJ2-7, with TRBD2 matching 12 bases. Sequences were derived from PBMCs, mostly from graft donor cells, sampled 360 days after TCRalphabeta/CD19-depleted stem cell transplant. The source of this sequence is a male patient aged 10 to 17 who had a stem cell transplant for acute myeloid leukemia, so the T cells may come from the graft donor. The CDR3 sequence is CSASRPSGRDYEQYF. The CDR3 DNA follows: TGCAGTGCTAGCAGGCCTAGCGGGAGGGACTACGAGCAGTACTTC.